This paragraph covers one TCR beta chain sequence. Its specificity is not known. This entry comes from a study of cytomegalovirus exposure and HLA in healthy donors. Study-level points and caveats: Analyzed later, association rates of TCRs varied across HLA loci, with DRB1 most and HLA-C fewest. A few CMV-associated chains were confirmed in vitro to be specific for CMV antigens. Most TCR sequences were seen very rarely across donors, but some public TCRs occurred in many. Later examination showed HLA-associated TCR beta chains had greater clonal expansion than equally common others.

The CDR3 length is 16 residues. PCR used 60 Vbeta primers and 13 Jbeta primers. The data were produced by immunoSEQ multiplex PCR, yet TCRdb's version contains in-frame clones alone and is incomplete. The sample includes about 64,000 clones, roughly 87% of them seen just once. Sample: PBMCs. The gene calls are TRBV12-2 and TRBJ2-5; the table's D call, TRBD2, was not checked against the DNA. The end of the DNA fits TRBJ2-7 better, so the J call may be wrong. TRBV12-2 is a pseudogene. The clonotype comes from a female donor in good health and CMV-seronegative. The CDR3: CASRSSGLEGSYEQYF. Here the CDR3 DNA reads TGTGCAAGTCGCTCATCAGGACTAGAAGGATCCTACGAGCAGTACTTC.